This TCR beta chain was sequenced for a study of cytomegalovirus exposure and HLA in healthy donors. Study findings and constraints: Within the 100 to 150 validation repertoires, first-cohort TCR clusters tended to co-occur, according to a later analysis.

Some clones are missing from TCRdb's copy, which holds only in-frame ones; the method was immunoSEQ multiplex PCR. The data show about 240,000 clones, about 86% seen once. This clone was seen a handful of times. What it binds is not known. The source material was PBMCs. This sequence was found in a woman aged 25 to 39 in good health and CMV-seropositive.

The CDR3 DNA is TGTGCCAGCAGTGAACGGAGGATTTCCTACGAGCAGTACTTC. Protein product: CASSERRISYEQYF. This chain uses TRBV6-1 with TRBJ2-7; tentative D call: TRBD2 (5 bases). Trimming left V 2 bases short and J 1 base short, with 9 bases between. The germline V gene encodes CDR1 MNHNS and CDR2 SASEGT. The CDR3 covers 14 residues.